This TCR beta chain was sequenced during a study of blood T cell repertoires in COVID-19 (dated by TCRdb to 2019 to 2021). Study-wide context: The collaborator samples originated in the United States, Italy and Spain and spanned the acute and convalescent phases of COVID-19. The prospective study material was composed of cDNA or gDNA derived from T cells, B-cell-depleted T cells, or PBMCs. The dataset comprised deeply sampled blood TCRbeta repertoires from subjects exposed to, actively infected with, or recovered from COVID-19. The repertoires were released in a freely available public database intended as a resource for research on the immune response to SARS-CoV-2. Samples came from the ongoing ImmuneRACE study (first 160 participants) plus 1,254 subjects from 6 global collaborators. The sample metadata nearly always contained a de-identified subject ID, COVID-19 status, age in years and sex. HLA class I and class II types, where available, came from metadata supplied by the sample provider rather than from assay-based typing.

The CDR3 covers 14 residues, taking in both the cysteine and the phenylalanine. CDR3 DNA only is kept here, 42 bases in frame from base 1. V lost 2 bases and J lost 1 base, and the count of bases not matched to a germline gene is 4. The germline V gene specifies SQVTM as CDR1 and ANQGSEA as CDR2. TCRbeta CDR3 regions were amplified from genomic DNA using the immunoSEQ Assay, a bias-controlled multiplex PCR. As for the authors' bioinformatics: The number of nucleated cells in each sample was estimated from the amplification of reference gene primers within the assay. To quantify the absolute abundance of each unique TCRbeta CDR3 rearrangement, sequence reads were collapsed and filtered. For each sample, productive Simpson clonality was calculated as the square root of Simpson's diversity index over productive rearrangements. TCRdb provides this immuneACCESS table in a form limited to in-frame rearrangements. Some clones are lacking; in checked studies, under half of them reflect an unresolved V gene, and why the rest are absent is not known. The V and J calls and clone size come from that table; D and trimming were worked out from the DNA. A total of some 350,000 clones appear in this sample, approximately 88% of them only once. The ten most abundant clones make up around 3% of the sample.

About this clone: What this receptor recognizes is not known. One base away there is no much larger clone; base qualities are not given.

Study-wide conclusions, independent of this receptor: The amount of clinical and demographic metadata varied by source and participant and was provided uncurated.

One collaborating source in Seattle enrolled patients while the patients were actively infected and followed the patients over time throughout the course of disease. The collaborating institutions used their own protocols to collect whole blood in K2EDTA tubes. Collaborator samples were shipped for TCRbeta analysis as frozen whole blood, isolated PBMCs, or DNA extracted from either sample type. The specimen was peripheral blood. The sequence joins TRBV29-1 to TRBJ1-1; TRBD1 fits 7 bases in the junction. The clonotype originates from a woman in her 30s with COVID-19, enrolled during active disease. In nucleotide form, the sequence is TGCAGCGTTGAATCCTGGACAGGGAACACTGAAGCTTTCTTT. Its translation reads: CSVESWTGNTEAFF.